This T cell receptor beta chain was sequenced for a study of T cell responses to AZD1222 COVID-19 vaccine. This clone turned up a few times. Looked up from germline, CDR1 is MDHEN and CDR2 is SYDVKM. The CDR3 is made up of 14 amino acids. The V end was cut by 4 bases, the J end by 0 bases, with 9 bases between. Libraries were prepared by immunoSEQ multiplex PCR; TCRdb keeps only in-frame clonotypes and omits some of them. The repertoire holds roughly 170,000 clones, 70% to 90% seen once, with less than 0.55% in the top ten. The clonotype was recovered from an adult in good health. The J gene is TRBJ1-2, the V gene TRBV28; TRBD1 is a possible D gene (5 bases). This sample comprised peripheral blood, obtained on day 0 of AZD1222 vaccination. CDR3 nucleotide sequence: TGTGCCAGCAGTTGGGGGTTTTCTAACTATGGCTACACCTTC. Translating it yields CASSWGFSNYGYTF.